The 22 T cell receptor beta chains presented below share a single source sample, sequenced in a study of blood T cells in healthy people across ages. A second PCR, run for roughly 7 to 12 cycles, used a sample-barcoded 5' primer plus a J-beta primer mix. TCRdb called the 5' RACE reads again in MiXCR, with one record for every CDR3 protein. The repertoire holds 780,000 or so distinct CDR3 sequences, with 25% as singletons. These data were likewise used in another study, on T cells of mothers and their children.

The sample was blood. These receptors were obtained from a boy younger than 18 in good health.

The chain employs TRBV2 and TRBJ2-2; TRBD1 matches 10 bases. V trimming: 6 bases; J trimming: 3 bases; junction bases outside the gene matches: 4. This CDR3 contains 15 residues. The germline V gene encodes CDR1 SNHLY and CDR2 FYNNEI. CDR3 sequence reads: CASRTDRGDTGELFF. In nucleotides, the CDR3 is TGTGCCAGCAGAACGGACAGGGGGGACACCGGGGAGCTGTTTTTT.

The chain joins TRBV7-2 to TRBJ2-5; 13 nucleotides agree with TRBD2. Germline V gene lookup returns CDR1 SGHTA and CDR2 FQGNSA. This CDR3 has 15 residues. Unmatched junction bases numbered 6, after V lost 6 bases and J lost 5 bases. In DNA form, the CDR3 reads TGTGCCAGCAGGTCGGGACTAGCGGGAATGGAGACCCAGTACTTC. Amino acids: CASRSGLAGMETQYF.

The chain carries TRBV6-6 and TRBJ2-1; a possible D gene is TRBD2 (6 bases). The end of the DNA is better explained by TRBJ2-7, so the J call may be wrong. The CDR3 length is 15 residues. Germline V gene data show CDR1 as MNHNY and CDR2 as SVGAGI (reference sequence). As DNA, the CDR3 is TGTGCCAGCAGCCGGAGCGGGCCAACAACCTACGAGCAGTACTTC. This encodes CASSRSGPTTYEQYF.

This clonotype was recorded a few times. The chain is built from TRBV18 and TRBJ2-3; possible D gene TRBD2, 5 bases. The V gene lost 0 bases and the J gene lost 3 bases, with 7 bases spanning the gap. Per germline, CDR1 KGHSH and CDR2 LQKENI. The CDR3 spans 14 residues. The CDR3 loop reads CASSPPEGTDTQYF. The CDR3 DNA reads as TGTGCCAGCTCACCACCTGAGGGTACAGATACGCAGTATTTT.

The chain carries TRBV29-1 and TRBJ2-5; 8 positions agree with TRBD1. Trimming removed 7 bases from V and 1 base from J; junction bases left unmatched: 8. The germline V gene encodes CDR1 SQVTM and CDR2 ANQGSEA. CDR3 length equals 14 residues. This chain's CDR3 is CSAHPGQVQETQYF. CDR3 DNA: TGCAGCGCTCACCCGGGACAGGTCCAAGAGACCCAGTACTTC.

This clonotype occurred a few times. This chain uses TRBV29-1 with TRBJ2-5; D possibly corresponds to TRBD1 (8 bases). The DNA end favors TRBJ2-7, so the J call may be wrong. The CDR3 totals 13 residues. CDR1 and CDR2 (germline): SQVTM, ANQGSEA. In nucleotides, the CDR3 is TGCAGCGTTGACGGACAGGGAGGGAACGAGCAGTACTTC. This translates into CSVDGQGGNEQYF.

The chain carries TRBV7-3 and TRBJ1-2, with D possibly TRBD1 on 5 matching bases. The CDR3 contains 13 residues. Trimming removed 5 bases from V and 6 bases from J, with 13 bases in between. CDR1 SGHTA and CDR2 FQGTGA come from the germline V gene. The CDR3 DNA is TGTGCCAGCAGCCCCAGCAGGGAAGATGGCTACACCTTC. Protein: CASSPSREDGYTF.

The rearrangement links TRBV5-1 to TRBJ2-7; D possibly corresponds to TRBD1 (6 bases). Germline V CDR1 and CDR2: SGHRS, YFSETQ. The germline V and J ends were trimmed by 5 bases and 5 bases, with 11 bases remaining between them. The CDR3 contains 12 residues. The CDR3: CASRLGGNEQYF. The CDR3 DNA sequence: TGCGCCAGCAGACTAGGGGGTAACGAGCAGTACTTC.

This clonotype was picked up a small number of times. The chain is built from TRBV25-1 and TRBJ2-7; D is ambiguous. With 0 bases removed from V and 3 bases from J, the gap between germline ends came to 9 bases. The CDR3 spans 14 residues. The germline gives CDR1 MGHDK, CDR2 SYGVNS. The CDR3 region has the DNA TGTGCCAGCAGTGAATATGGAGACGGCTACGAGCAGTACTTC. As protein: CASSEYGDGYEQYF.

This chain connects TRBV11-2 to TRBJ2-7; possibly TRBD1 for D (5 bases). The CDR3 runs 14 residues. V lost 0 bases and J lost 7, with 13 bases in between. The V gene's germline CDR1 is SGHAT and CDR2 FQNNGV. The CDR3 sequence is CASSLDAGILEQYF. CDR3 DNA: TGTGCCAGCAGCTTAGACGCAGGGATCTTGGAGCAGTACTTC.

There are a few counts of this clonotype. The gene calls are TRBV6-2 or TRBV6-3 and TRBJ2-2, with 12 nucleotides matching TRBD1. CDR1 and CDR2 (germline): MNHEY, SVGEGT. After removal of 6 bases from V and 7 bases from J, the junction contained 6 bases not matched to a gene. The CDR3 totals 15 residues. CDR3 nucleotides: TGTGCCAGCAGCCGGGACAGGGGGCGCATCGGGGAGCTGTTTTTT. This translates into CASSRDRGRIGELFF.

This chain joins TRBV13 and TRBJ1-2; 9 nucleotides match TRBD1. The CDR3 consists of 15 residues. The V gene's germline CDR1 is PRHDT and CDR2 FYEKMQ (reference sequence). V lost 6 bases and J lost 4; bases outside the gene matches: 9. CDR3 residues: CASRPGQGHLYGYTF. As DNA, the CDR3 is TGTGCCAGCAGGCCGGGACAGGGCCACCTCTATGGCTACACCTTC.

This clonotype was observed a handful of times. V is TRBV5-1 and J is TRBJ2-1; 8 bases are shared with TRBD2. The germline V gene encodes CDR1 SGHRS and CDR2 YFSETQ. V shed 4 bases, J shed 5 bases, and the junction held 11 bases outside the gene matches. This CDR3 region has 16 residues. CDR3 region: CASSRTSGSPNNEQFF. The CDR3 DNA sequence: TGCGCCAGCAGCCGGACAAGCGGGAGCCCGAACAATGAGCAGTTCTTC.

V and J are TRBV4-1 and TRBJ1-2; D may be TRBD1 (6 bases). CDR3 length: 15 amino acids. CDR1 MGHRA and CDR2 YSYEKL come from the germline V gene. V dropped 3 bases and J dropped 6 bases, with 17 bases sitting between them. CDR3 residues: CASSHPGAQGHGYTF. CDR3 coding DNA: TGCGCCAGCAGCCATCCAGGGGCCCAAGGGCATGGCTACACCTTC.

The chain is built from TRBV5-1 and TRBJ1-2, with TRBD1 matching 9 bases. The CDR3 totals 16 residues. The V gene's germline CDR1 is SGHRS and CDR2 YFSETQ. V shed 2 bases and J 6 bases; nucleotides not matched to a gene: 11. CDR3 loop: CASSFYGQGSKDGYTF. Written as DNA, the CDR3 is TGCGCCAGCAGCTTTTACGGACAGGGGAGTAAGGATGGCTACACCTTC.

V is TRBV29-1 and J is TRBJ2-4; D gene ambiguous. The CDR3 covers 14 residues. Between the trimmed V and J ends, which lost 3 bases and 0 bases, there was a span of 9 bases. Germline V gene sequence: CDR1 SQVTM, CDR2 ANQGSEA. The CDR3 DNA follows: TGCAGCGTTGAGGAGCCTATAGCCAAAAACATTCAGTACTTC. Protein sequence: CSVEEPIAKNIQYF.

This CDR3 is CASRRGAIQETQYF. The CDR3 DNA is TGTGCCAGCAGGAGGGGTGCTATACAAGAGACCCAGTACTTC. The V and J genes are TRBV7-2 and TRBJ2-5, with D perhaps TRBD1 or TRBD2 (5 bases each). The CDR3 is 14 amino acids. The V end was cut by 6 bases, the J end by 2 bases, with 13 bases between. Germline CDR1 and CDR2: SGHTA and FQGNSA.

This clonotype was counted a few times. This chain connects TRBV12-3 or TRBV12-4 to TRBJ2-7; a weak D match, TRBD2 (6 bases). This CDR3 is built from 14 residues. V was trimmed by 6 bases and J by 6 bases, leaving 18 bases between them. CDR3 DNA sequence: TGTGCCAGCAGCCCAGGAGGGAACCCTAGCGAGCAGTACTTC. Encoded protein: CASSPGGNPSEQYF.

This clonotype has a handful of counts. The germline gene is not matched at one end of the junction; a read error may be the cause. V is TRBV27 and J is TRBJ2-7; tentatively, D is TRBD1 or TRBD2 (5 bases each). CDR3 length: 12 amino acids. From germline, CDR1 is MNHEY and CDR2 SMNVEV (reference sequence). The CDR3 sequence: CASTMGSGTLVF. The CDR3 DNA is TGTGCCAGCACCATGGGATCCGGGACCCTTGTCTTC.

This clonotype was counted a few times. The chain carries TRBV3-1 and TRBJ2-1, with 10 bases that match TRBD2. From germline, CDR1 is LGHDT and CDR2 YNNKEL (reference sequence). This CDR3 contains 16 residues. Losses at the gene ends were 1 base for V and 3 bases for J; bases not matched to a gene: 3. This CDR3 is CASSQVGTSDYNEQFF. The CDR3 DNA is TGTGCCAGCAGCCAAGTAGGGACTAGCGACTACAATGAGCAGTTCTTC.

This chain links TRBV20-1 with TRBJ2-5; a possible D gene is TRBD2 (5 bases). V shed 2 bases and J shed 0 bases, with 7 bases lying between them. The CDR3 has 13 residues. In germline, CDR1 is DFQATT, CDR2 SNEGSKA (reference sequence). The CDR3 coding sequence is TGCAGTGCTAGATACGGGGACCAAGAGACCCAGTACTTC. Protein sequence: CSARYGDQETQYF.

This chain links TRBV7-9 with TRBJ2-5; no clear D. Looked up from germline, CDR1 is SEHNR and CDR2 is FQNEAQ (reference sequence). V was pared by 7 bases and J by 0 bases, with 21 bases between. CDR3 size: 17 residues. CDR3 residues: CASTLVSRKGDQETQYF. DNA for the CDR3: TGTGCCAGCACCCTAGTTTCTCGGAAAGGCGACCAAGAGACCCAGTACTTC.